Following are 24 T cell receptor beta chains from one sample sequenced in a study of blood T cell repertoires in COVID-19. Clones were read by immunoSEQ multiplex PCR, and TCRdb kept only the in-frame ones, dropping some. In the table there are roughly 180,000 clones, almost 85% of which are singletons. The material sequenced was peripheral blood. Receptors originate from a man in his forties or fifties who had recovered from COVID-19.

The chain employs TRBV6-5 and TRBJ1-3; no reliable D call. The germline gives CDR1 MNHEY, CDR2 SVGAGI. CDR3 size: 12 residues. V was pared by 4 bases and J by 3 bases, with 4 bases between. The CDR3 DNA reads TGTGCCAGCAGTTCCCTTGGAAACACCATATATTTT. Translated, it gives CASSSLGNTIYF.

This clone turned up a few times. The V and J genes are TRBV14 and TRBJ1-2; D unclear. Deletions cut 1 base from V and 5 bases from J, with 8 bases between. The germline V gene has CDR1 SGHDN and CDR2 FVKESK. The CDR3 runs to 13 residues. The DNA of the CDR3 is TGTGCCAGCAGCCAAGGAGTTAGTTATGGCTACACCTTC. Translating gives CASSQGVSYGYTF. Full variable domain (outside the CDR3, taken from reference TRBV14 and TRBJ1-2): EAGVTQFPSHSVIEKGQTVTLRCDPISGHDNLYWYRRVMGKEIKFLLHFVKESKQDESGMPNNRFLAERTGGTYSTLKVQPAELEDSGVYFCASSQGVSYGYTFGSGTRLTVV.

This clone was seen a single time. The J gene is TRBJ2-6, the V gene TRBV4-2, with no clear D. Trimming shortened V by 4 bases and J by 1 base, and 8 bases separated the two germline ends. Germline V gives CDR1 LGHNA, CDR2 YNFKEQ. This CDR3 is 15 amino acids long. CDR3 residues: CASSPTESGANVLTF. CDR3 nucleotides: TGTGCCAGCAGCCCTACAGAATCTGGGGCCAACGTCCTGACTTTC.

The chain combines TRBV20-1 with TRBJ2-5, with 7 bases matching TRBD2. Germline CDR1 is DFQATT and CDR2 is SNEGSKA (reference sequence). V was pared by 3 bases and J by 4 bases, with 11 bases of the junction left unmatched. The CDR3 is made up of 15 amino acids. The CDR3 region has the DNA TGCAGTGCTAGTCTGGAGCGGGGATTTGGAGAGACCCAGTACTTC. It yields the protein CSASLERGFGETQYF.

This clone was seen only once. This chain links TRBV6-1 with TRBJ1-5; 7 nucleotides match TRBD1. V lost 7 bases and J lost 7; bases outside the gene matches: 7. The V gene's germline CDR1 is MNHNS and CDR2 SASEGT. The CDR3 covers 13 residues. The CDR3 reads CASIDRVGQPQHF. In nucleotides, the CDR3 is TGTGCCAGCATTGACAGGGTTGGCCAGCCCCAGCATTTT.

The chain is built from TRBV18 and TRBJ1-3, with D possibly matching TRBD1 (5 bases). Trimming shortened V by 3 bases and J by 1 base, and 7 bases separated the two germline ends. The CDR3 runs to 14 residues. Germline V gene data show CDR1 as KGHSH and CDR2 as LQKENI. CDR3 DNA sequence: TGTGCCAGCTCACCGGGGCAGTCTGGAAACACCATATATTTT. Amino acid sequence: CASSPGQSGNTIYF.

The chain recombines TRBV7-2 with TRBJ2-7; no clear D. The CDR3 consists of 13 residues. CDR1 SGHTA and CDR2 FQGNSA come from the germline V gene. V dropped 5 bases and J dropped 0 bases, with 8 bases sitting between them. The CDR3, as DNA: TGTGCCAGCAGCCGAATGAGCTCCTACGAGCAGTACTTC. This sequence encodes CASSRMSSYEQYF.

The rearrangement links TRBV29-1 to TRBJ2-7; 7 nucleotides agree with TRBD2. J lost 1 base, V lost 4 bases, and 4 bases had no gene match. Germline V gene data show CDR1 as SQVTM and CDR2 as ANQGSEA. This CDR3 spans 13 amino acids. The CDR3 DNA reads TGCAGCGTTGTCGGCGGGGGTTCCTACGAGCAGTACTTC. Its translation: CSVVGGGSYEQYF.

The CDR3 nucleotides read TGTGCCAGCAGCTTCCAGGGGGCGTATCAGCCCCAGCATTTT. Its translation: CASSFQGAYQPQHF. The chain recombines TRBV7-8 with TRBJ1-5, with 8 bases lining up with TRBD1. Trimming cost V 3 bases and J 5 bases; bases outside gene matches: 3. CDR3 length: 14 amino acids. The V gene's germline CDR1 is SGHVS and CDR2 FQNEAQ. The variable domain in full, with the rest retrieved from reference TRBV7-8 and TRBJ1-5, is GAGVSQSPRYKVAKRGQDVALRCDPISGHVSLFWYQQALGQGPEFLTYFQNEAQLDKSGLPSDRFFAERPEGSVSTLKIQRTQQEDSAVYLCASSFQGAYQPQHFGDGTRLSIL.

The V and J genes are TRBV11-3 and TRBJ2-7, with D possibly being TRBD1 (5 bases). The V end lost 0 bases, the J end lost 10 bases, and 16 bases lay between the germline ends. In germline, CDR1 is SGHNT, CDR2 YENEEA. The CDR3 has 14 amino acids. The CDR3 loop reads CASSLDPTETYQYF. CDR3 bases: TGTGCCAGCAGCTTAGACCCGACAGAAACCTACCAGTACTTC.

The chain has TRBV7-9 and TRBJ1-1, with a weak D call TRBD1 (6 bases). The V gene lost 3 bases and the J gene lost 3 bases, with 11 bases spanning the gap. CDR1 and CDR2 (germline): SEHNR, FQNEAQ (reference sequence). This CDR3 is 14 amino acids long. The CDR3 here is CASSFTGRDTEAFF. The CDR3 nucleotides read TGTGCCAGCAGCTTTACAGGGAGAGACACTGAAGCTTTCTTT.

CDR3 loop: CAISNRATGQETQYF. The DNA for the CDR3 is TGTGCCATCAGCAACAGGGCTACAGGACAAGAGACCCAGTACTTC. V usage is TRBV10-3 and J usage is TRBJ2-5; possible D gene TRBD1, 6 bases. Looked up from germline, CDR1 is ENHRY and CDR2 is SYGVKD. V lost 6 bases and J 2 bases, leaving 16 bases between the germline ends. The CDR3 consists of 15 residues.

The J gene is TRBJ1-1, the V gene TRBV10-3, with TRBD1 identical over 10 bases. This CDR3 is 16 amino acids long. CDR1 and CDR2 (germline): ENHRY, SYGVKD. After removal of 6 bases from V and 0 bases from J, the junction contained 7 bases not matched to a gene. The CDR3 sequence: CAISQDRGLMNTEAFF. The CDR3 DNA reads TGTGCCATCAGCCAGGACAGGGGGTTGATGAACACTGAAGCTTTCTTT.

The sample holds many counts of this clone. The J gene is TRBJ2-1, the V gene TRBV7-8; 10 bases line up with TRBD1. J gave up 1 base and V 5 bases, and 5 bases lay outside the gene matches. This CDR3 is built from 16 residues. The germline V gene encodes CDR1 SGHVS and CDR2 FQNEAQ. The CDR3 DNA follows: TGTGCCAGCAGCCTAGGGGACAGGGGTTCCTACAATGAGCAGTTCTTC. Amino acid sequence: CASSLGDRGSYNEQFF.

The rearrangement links TRBV18 to TRBJ2-7; 11 bases align to TRBD2. Germline V gene data show CDR1 as KGHSH and CDR2 as LQKENI. The CDR3 is 14 residues long. Germline trimming cut 3 bases from V and 4 bases from J; bases unmatched to any gene: 2. This chain's CDR3 is CASSPIAGGYEQYF. The CDR3 DNA follows: TGTGCCAGCTCACCGATAGCGGGAGGGTACGAGCAGTACTTC. The entire variable domain, with the rest obtained from reference TRBV18 and TRBJ2-7, is as follows: NAGVMQNPRHLVRRRGQEARLRCSPMKGHSHVYWYRQLPEEGLKFMVYLQKENIIDESGMPKERFSAEFPKEGPSILRIQQVVRGDSAAYFCASSPIAGGYEQYFGPGTRLTVT.

The chain is built from TRBV9 and TRBJ2-3; D gene ambiguous. The ends were cut back, 4 bases at V and 0 bases at J, with 12 bases in the middle. The CDR3 contains 15 residues. CDR1 SGDLS and CDR2 YYNGEE come from the germline V gene. This CDR3 is CASSPTQTSTDTQYF. In DNA, the CDR3 is TGTGCCAGCAGCCCCACCCAGACTAGCACAGATACGCAGTATTTT.

The genes are TRBV6-2 or TRBV6-3 and TRBJ2-1; TRBD2 aligns across 7 bases. V lost 4 bases to trimming and J lost 10 bases; unmatched junction nucleotides: 10. CDR3 length: 14 amino acids. Germline-derived CDR1 and CDR2 are MNHEY and SVGEGT. CDR3 sequence reads: CASSSPGGGSEQFF. The CDR3 region has the DNA TGTGCCAGCAGTTCCCCCGGAGGCGGGAGCGAGCAGTTCTTC.

This chain connects TRBV23-1 to TRBJ1-5; no clear D. TRBV23-1 is an ORF, and what it does is uncertain. CDR3 length: 13 amino acids. Trimming took off 0 bases at V and 4 bases at J, with 4 bases between the two ends. CDR3 sequence (DNA): TGCGCCAGCAGTCAATCGCGAAATCAGCCCCAGCATTTT. Residues: CASSQSRNQPQHF.

This clone was counted a single time. This sequence joins TRBV6-2 or TRBV6-3 and TRBJ2-7; TRBD2 matches 14 bases. J was trimmed by 4 bases and V by 2 bases; bases with no gene match: 1. The germline CDR1 and CDR2 sequences are MNHEY and SVGEGT. The CDR3 is 15 residues long. The CDR3 region has the DNA TGTGCCAGCAGTTACCGGACTAGCGGGAGGTACGAGCAGTACTTC. Translating gives CASSYRTSGRYEQYF.

The chain is built from TRBV19 and TRBJ1-2; 7 positions agree with TRBD1. With V trimmed by 8 bases and J by 4 bases, 4 bases remained unmatched. Germline V gene data show CDR1 as LNHDA and CDR2 as SQIVND (reference sequence). This CDR3 has 12 amino acids. The CDR3 reads CASQGQSYGYTF. CDR3 DNA sequence: TGTGCCAGTCAGGGACAGAGCTATGGCTACACCTTC.

The J gene is TRBJ2-3, the V gene TRBV2, with TRBD1 matching over 8 bases. Germline V lookup: CDR1 SNHLY, CDR2 FYNNEI. The CDR3 runs 16 residues. After removal of 6 bases from V and 1 base from J, the junction contained 9 bases not matched to a gene. CDR3 nucleotides: TGTGCCAGCAGGGCAGGACAGGGCAGGGGCACAGATACGCAGTATTTT. Encoded protein: CASRAGQGRGTDTQYF.

CDR3 sequence: CASSRDRETQYF. In DNA form, the CDR3 reads TGCGCCAGCAGCCGGGACAGGGAGACCCAGTACTTC. The chain recombines TRBV5-1 with TRBJ2-5; TRBD1 matches 8 bases. The CDR3 is 12 amino acids. Trimming cost V 4 bases and J 5 bases; bases outside gene matches: 1. Per germline, CDR1 SGHRS and CDR2 YFSETQ. Full variable domain (outside the CDR3, taken from reference TRBV5-1 and TRBJ2-5): KAGVTQTPRYLIKTRGQQVTLSCSPISGHRSVSWYQQTPGQGLQFLFEYFSETQRNKGNFPGRFSGRQFSNSRSEMNVSTLELGDSALYLCASSRDRETQYFGPGTRLLVL.

The chain has TRBV19 and TRBJ1-5; 9 bases fit TRBD1. With 3 bases clipped from V and 8 bases from J, the junction kept 5 bases outside the gene matches. CDR1 LNHDA and CDR2 SQIVND come from the germline V gene (reference sequence). This CDR3 has 14 residues. CDR3 loop: CASSIGTGLEPQHF. The CDR3 nucleotides read TGTGCCAGTAGTATCGGGACAGGGCTGGAGCCCCAGCATTTT.

The chain couples TRBV9 to TRBJ2-5; D is uncertain. Trimming removed 3 bases from V and 5 bases from J, with 8 bases in between. In germline, CDR1 is SGDLS, CDR2 YYNGEE. This CDR3 contains 12 residues. The CDR3 is CASSDGFETQYF. The CDR3, as DNA: TGTGCCAGCAGCGACGGGTTTGAGACCCAGTACTTC.